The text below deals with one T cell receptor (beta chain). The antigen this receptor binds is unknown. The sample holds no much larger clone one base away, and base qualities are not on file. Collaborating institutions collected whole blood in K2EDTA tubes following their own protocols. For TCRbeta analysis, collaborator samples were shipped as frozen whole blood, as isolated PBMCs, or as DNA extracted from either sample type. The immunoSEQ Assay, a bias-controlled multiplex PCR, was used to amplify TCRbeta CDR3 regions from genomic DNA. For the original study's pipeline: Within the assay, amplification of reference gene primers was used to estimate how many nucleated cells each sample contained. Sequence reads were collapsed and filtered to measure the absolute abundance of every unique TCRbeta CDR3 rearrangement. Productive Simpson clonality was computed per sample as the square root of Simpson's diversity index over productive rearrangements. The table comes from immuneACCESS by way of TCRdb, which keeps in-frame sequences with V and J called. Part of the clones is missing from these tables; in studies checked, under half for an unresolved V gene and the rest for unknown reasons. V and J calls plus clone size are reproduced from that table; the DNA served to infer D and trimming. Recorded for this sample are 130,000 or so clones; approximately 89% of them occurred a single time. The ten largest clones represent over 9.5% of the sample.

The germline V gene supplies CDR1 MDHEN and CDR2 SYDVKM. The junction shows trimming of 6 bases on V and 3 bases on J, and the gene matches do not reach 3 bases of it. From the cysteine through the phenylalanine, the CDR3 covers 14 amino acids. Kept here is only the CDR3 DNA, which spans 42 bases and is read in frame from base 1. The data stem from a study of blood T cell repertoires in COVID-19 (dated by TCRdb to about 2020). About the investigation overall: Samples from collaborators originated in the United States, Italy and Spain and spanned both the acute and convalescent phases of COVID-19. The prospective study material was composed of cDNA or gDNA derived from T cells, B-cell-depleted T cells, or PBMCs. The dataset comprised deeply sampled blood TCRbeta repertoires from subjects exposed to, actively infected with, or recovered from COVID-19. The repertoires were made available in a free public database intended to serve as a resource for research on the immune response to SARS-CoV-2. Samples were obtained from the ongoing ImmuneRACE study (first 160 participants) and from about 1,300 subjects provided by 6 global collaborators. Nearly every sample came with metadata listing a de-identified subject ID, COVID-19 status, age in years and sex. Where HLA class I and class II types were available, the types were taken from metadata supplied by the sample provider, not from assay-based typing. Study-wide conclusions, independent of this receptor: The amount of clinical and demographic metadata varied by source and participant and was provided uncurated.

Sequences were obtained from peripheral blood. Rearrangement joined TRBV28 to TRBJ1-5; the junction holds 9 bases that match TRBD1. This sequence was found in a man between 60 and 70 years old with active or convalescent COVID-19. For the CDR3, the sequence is CASRTGGNNQPQHF. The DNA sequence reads TGTGCCAGCAGGACAGGGGGAAACAATCAGCCCCAGCATTTT.